One sample yielded the 3 T cell receptor beta chains listed below, sequenced in a study of technical replicates of blood from several donors. Profiled with immunoSEQ multiplex PCR; TCRdb holds only in-frame clones, not every one. The data contain more than 70,000 clones, just over 90% of them singletons. The sample was T cells isolated from PBMCs. The receptors come from a human donor in good health.

The gene calls are TRBV9 and TRBJ2-5, with 9 nucleotides matching TRBD2. This CDR3 is 16 amino acids long. Germline V CDR1 and CDR2: SGDLS, YYNGEE. V was pared by 0 bases and J by 4 bases, with 7 bases of the junction left unmatched. In nucleotides, the CDR3 is TGTGCCAGCAGCGTAGGTGGCGGGGGGGCTGGAGAGACCCAGTACTTC. It codes for CASSVGGGGAGETQYF.

The chain couples TRBV2 to TRBJ2-7; D unclear. CDR1 is SNHLY, CDR2 FYNNEI, per germline. CDR3 length equals 15 residues. Trimming took off 3 bases at V and 0 bases at J, with 12 bases between the two ends. The CDR3 loop is CASSDGGLRSYEQYF. As DNA, the CDR3 is TGTGCCAGCAGTGACGGTGGGCTCCGCTCCTACGAGCAGTACTTC.

This clone was found once. V usage is TRBV5-6 and J usage is TRBJ2-7, with D tentatively TRBD2 (6 bases). The germline V and J ends were trimmed by 3 bases and 4 bases, with 20 bases remaining between them. CDR3 length equals 16 residues. CDR1 SGHDT and CDR2 YYEEEE come from the germline V gene. Here the CDR3 DNA reads TGTGCCAGCAGCTCTGGCCGGGGAGGTATTGGGTACGAGCAGTACTTC. This gives the protein CASSSGRGGIGYEQYF.